The sequence of this T cell receptor beta chain was determined in a study of blood T cell repertoires in COVID-19. Study-level information: Nucleic acid was either cDNA or gDNA, and it came from T cells, B-cell-depleted T cells, or PBMCs.

There are a few counts of this clone. Under the authors' procedure: Reference gene primer amplification in the assay estimated nucleated cell counts. TCRdb keeps only in-frame clones here, not all; method: immunoSEQ multiplex PCR. V and J calls and clone size are copied from that table; D and trimming were computed from the DNA. The data show under 200,000 clones, under 90% seen once. Recruited during active infection, patients (from Seattle) were subsequently followed longitudinally. CDR1 and CDR2 from the germline V gene are MGHRA and YSYEKL. This CDR3 spans 17 amino acids. V was shortened by 3 bases and J by 0 bases, with 14 bases between the two germline ends.

What was sequenced was peripheral blood. The V call is TRBV4-1, the J call TRBJ1-4; weak D call: TRBD1 (6 bases). The TCR sequence derives from a woman in her 70s with COVID-19, enrolled during active disease. The DNA of the CDR3 is TGCGCCAGCAGCCAGAGTTTGACAGGAGCAACTAATGAAAAACTGTTTTTT. Translation gives CASSQSLTGATNEKLFF.